Below, 23 T cell receptor beta chains from the same sample are listed, as sequenced in a study of molecular identifiers for immune sequencing clone quantification. TCRdb reanalysed the PCR reads using MiXCR and keeps one entry per CDR3 protein. In the table there are about half a million distinct CDR3 sequences, 20% to 25% of which are singletons. The sample consisted of naive CD8+ T cells from blood, with Jurkat cell RNA spiked in. Subset noted: FACS-sorted CD8+CD4-CCR7+CD45RA+ naive T cells. These receptors came from a human donor in good health. Some libraries in this study had Jurkat cell RNA spiked in.

The sample holds a few counts of this clonotype. V gene TRBV5-4 combines with J gene TRBJ2-5, with 9 nucleotides matching TRBD2. V was clipped by 5 bases and J by 3 bases; unmatched bases: 5. This CDR3 contains 14 residues. In germline, CDR1 is SGHNT, CDR2 YYREEE (reference sequence). The CDR3 protein is CASRVGGGEETQYF. CDR3 in DNA: TGTGCCAGCAGAGTCGGCGGGGGGGAAGAGACCCAGTACTTC.

This clonotype showed up many times. CDR3 coding DNA: TGCGCCAGCAGCCAAGATATGTCACGGGGCGGGGAGCTGTTTTTT. This translates into CASSQDMSRGGELFF. This chain uses TRBV4-3 with TRBJ2-2; weak D call: TRBD2 (5 bases). The CDR3 sequence is 15 residues long. Trimming shortened V by 0 bases and J by 7 bases, and 12 bases separated the two germline ends. CDR1 and CDR2 from the germline V gene are LGHNA and YSLEER.

The genes are TRBV20-1 and TRBJ1-6, with D perhaps TRBD1 (6 bases). The CDR3 length is 13 residues. The germline V and J ends were trimmed by 3 bases and 6 bases, with 9 bases remaining between them. The germline V gene encodes CDR1 DFQATT and CDR2 SNEGSKA (reference sequence). The CDR3 sequence: CSARKGGNSPLHF. CDR3 DNA: TGCAGTGCTAGGAAGGGGGGTAATTCACCCCTCCACTTT.

This clonotype appeared many times. The chain has TRBV28 and TRBJ2-4; 7 bases agree with TRBD1. V dropped 6 bases and J dropped 5; count of bases not matched to a gene: 10. This CDR3 has 15 residues. Germline values: CDR1 MDHEN, CDR2 SYDVKM. Written as DNA, the CDR3 is TGTGCCAGCAGCTATGAAGGGGGCGCCGAAAACATTCAGTACTTC. It translates to CASSYEGGAENIQYF.

This clonotype was detected many times. J is TRBJ1-5 and V is TRBV6-2 or TRBV6-3; tentatively, D is TRBD1 (5 bases). V dropped 2 bases and J dropped 6 bases, with 11 bases sitting between them. The length of the CDR3 is 14 residues. Germline assignment: CDR1 MNHEY and CDR2 SVGEGT. DNA of the CDR3: TGTGCCAGCAGTTACGGAGGGACGTTTCAGCCCCAGCATTTT. Its protein is CASSYGGTFQPQHF.

The chain uses TRBV11-2 and TRBJ1-5, with 10 bases matching TRBD1. After removal of 5 bases from V and 6 bases from J, the junction contained 7 bases not matched to a gene. CDR1 and CDR2 (germline): SGHAT, FQNNGV. This CDR3 is built from 15 residues. This CDR3 is CASSLTGGPPQPQHF. DNA of the CDR3: TGTGCCAGCAGCCTGACAGGGGGCCCTCCTCAGCCCCAGCATTTT.

The chain employs TRBV27 and TRBJ2-3, with D perhaps matching TRBD1 or TRBD2 (6 bases each). V dropped 4 bases and J dropped 0 bases, with 14 bases sitting between them. CDR1 is MNHEY, CDR2 SMNVEV, per germline (reference sequence). The CDR3 covers 16 residues. The CDR3 coding sequence is TGTGCCAGCAGTTCGGAGGGGGGACCTAGCACAGATACGCAGTATTTT. Translated, it gives CASSSEGGPSTDTQYF.

The rearrangement links TRBV18 to TRBJ2-7; the match to TRBD2 covers 7 bases. V lost 1 base to trimming and J lost 7 bases; unmatched junction nucleotides: 4. Germline-derived CDR1 and CDR2 are KGHSH and LQKENI. The CDR3 contains 13 residues. Here the CDR3 DNA reads TGTGCCAGCTCACCACAGGGGCGGGAGGAGCAGTACTTC. This encodes CASSPQGREEQYF.

The chain employs TRBV19 and TRBJ2-2; 9 nucleotides agree with TRBD1. The germline V gene encodes CDR1 LNHDA and CDR2 SQIVND (reference sequence). The CDR3 is made up of 14 amino acids. V trimming: 3 bases; J trimming: 6 bases; junction bases outside the gene matches: 2. The CDR3 sequence is CASSMTGGSGELFF. CDR3 nucleotide sequence: TGTGCCAGTAGTATGACAGGGGGGTCCGGGGAGCTGTTTTTT. Variable domain in full (rest from reference TRBV19 and TRBJ2-2): DGGITQSPKYLFRKEGQNVTLSCEQNLNHDAMYWYRQDPGQGLRLIYYSQIVNDFQKGDIAEGYSVSREKKESFPLTVTSAQKNPTAFYLCASSMTGGSGELFFGEGSRLTVL.

Remarks on this clonotype: A much bigger clone sits one base away, suggesting this may be a read error. The chain combines TRBV4-2 with TRBJ1-5; no firm D call. The CDR3 loop spans 15 amino acids. Germline values: CDR1 LGHNA, CDR2 YNFKEQ. The CDR3 reads CVSSQVTPGHQPQHF. Here the CDR3 DNA reads TGTGTCAGCAGCCAAGTAACACCCGGACATCAGCCCCAGCATTTT.

Ten or more counts support this clonotype. This chain connects TRBV2 to TRBJ1-3; 8 bases are a match to TRBD1. After removal of 5 bases from V and 0 bases from J, the junction contained 3 bases not matched to a gene. This CDR3 comprises 15 residues. From germline, CDR1 is SNHLY and CDR2 FYNNEI. The CDR3 DNA follows: TGTGCCAGCAGTCGGACAGGGCGCTCTGGAAACACCATATATTTT. This codes for CASSRTGRSGNTIYF.

This clonotype has only one observation. This clone may be a read error of a much larger clone one base away. V is TRBV20-1 and J is TRBJ2-3; the D gene is possibly TRBD1 (6 bases). V was cut by 2 bases and J by 0 bases, with 24 bases left in between. Germline V lookup: CDR1 DFQATT, CDR2 SNEGSKA (reference sequence). The CDR3 runs to 19 residues. CDR3 nucleotides: TGCAGTGCTAGACTAGAACTTGGGGGCTTCGTATTAAGCACAGATACGCAGTATTTT. It yields the protein CSARLELGGFVLSTDTQYF.

V gene TRBV11-3 combines with J gene TRBJ2-1; D is perhaps TRBD1 (6 bases). This CDR3 contains 14 residues. Trimming left V 3 bases short and J 9 bases short, with 15 bases between. Germline loops: CDR1 SGHNT, CDR2 YENEEA. CDR3 DNA sequence: TGTGCCAGCAGCTTTTCGGCAGGGGCCGGTGAGCAGTTCTTC. Translated, it gives CASSFSAGAGEQFF.

V usage is TRBV4-2 and J usage is TRBJ2-7; D unresolved. V was shortened by 0 bases and J by 3 bases, with 12 bases between the two germline ends. The CDR3 extends over 15 amino acids. The germline CDR1 and CDR2 sequences are LGHNA and YNFKEQ. The CDR3, as DNA: TGTGCCAGCAGCCAAGAGGGTGGCTACAACTACGAGCAGTACTTC. This encodes CASSQEGGYNYEQYF.

As for this clonotype: A much bigger clone sits one base away, suggesting this may be a read error. The gene calls are TRBV19 and TRBJ2-5; 8 bases map to TRBD1. The length of the CDR3 is 15 residues. CDR1 is LNHDA, CDR2 SQIVND, per germline (reference sequence). V trimming: 4 bases; J trimming: 5 bases; junction bases outside the gene matches: 9. In DNA, the CDR3 is TGTGCCAGTAGTACGGCAGGGGGCTCGTGGGAGACCCAGTACTTC. Translating gives CASSTAGGSWETQYF.

Only a few counts were recorded for this clonotype. The chain is built from TRBV19 and TRBJ2-5; 8 bases are a match to TRBD1. The CDR3 extends over 15 amino acids. After removal of 5 bases from V and 5 bases from J, the junction contained 10 bases not matched to a gene. The germline CDR1 and CDR2 sequences are LNHDA and SQIVND (reference sequence). The CDR3 DNA sequence: TGTGCCAGTAGTCTCCCATGGACAGGGCAGGAGACCCAGTACTTC. It specifies CASSLPWTGQETQYF. Full variable domain (remainder filled in from reference TRBV19 and TRBJ2-5): DGGITQSPKYLFRKEGQNVTLSCEQNLNHDAMYWYRQDPGQGLRLIYYSQIVNDFQKGDIAEGYSVSREKKESFPLTVTSAQKNPTAFYLCASSLPWTGQETQYFGPGTRLLVL.

In this sample, this clonotype turned up many times. At one boundary the junction diverges from the germline segment, which might be a read error. The chain carries TRBV28 and TRBJ2-7; 8 bases fit TRBD2. Germline assignment: CDR1 MDHEN and CDR2 SYDVKM. The CDR3 extends over 16 amino acids. Written as DNA, the CDR3 is TGTGCCAGCAGTTTAGCGGGAGGATCCCCCTCCTTCGAGCAGTACTTC. Translation gives CASSLAGGSPSFEQYF.

This clonotype was counted only a few times. This chain links TRBV20-1 with TRBJ1-1; D remains unclear. Germline V gives CDR1 DFQATT, CDR2 SNEGSKA (reference sequence). The CDR3 is made up of 14 amino acids. With 1 base removed from V and 9 bases from J, the gap between germline ends came to 18 bases. The CDR3 sequence is CSARVNSAYVKAFF. CDR3 DNA sequence: TGCAGTGCTAGAGTCAACAGCGCTTATGTGAAAGCTTTCTTT.

This clonotype showed up just a few times. This rearrangement joins TRBV7-6 to TRBJ2-2; tentative D call: TRBD2 (5 bases). Trimming pared 5 bases from V and 6 bases from J, leaving 13 bases between. This CDR3 region has 14 residues. Germline lookup yields CDR1 SGHVS and CDR2 FNYEAQ. The CDR3 reads CASSPLEGAGELFF. CDR3 in DNA: TGTGCCAGCAGCCCCCTCGAGGGCGCCGGGGAGCTGTTTTTT. Together with reference TRBV7-6 and TRBJ2-2, the CDR3 gives the full variable domain: GAGVSQSPRYKVTKRGQDVALRCDPISGHVSLYWYRQALGQGPEFLTYFNYEAQQDKSGLPNDRFSAERPEGSISTLTIQRTEQRDSAMYRCASSPLEGAGELFFGEGSRLTVL.

The chain is built from TRBV19 and TRBJ2-6; D not resolved. The ends were cut back, 9 bases at V and 0 bases at J, with 15 bases in the middle. This CDR3 region has 16 residues. Germline V gives CDR1 LNHDA, CDR2 SQIVND (reference sequence). Here the CDR3 reads CASGLGCRSGANVLTF. For the CDR3, the DNA is TGTGCCAGCGGTCTGGGCTGCCGCTCTGGGGCCAACGTCCTGACTTTC.

This clonotype was counted between two and nine times. The chain couples TRBV7-6 to TRBJ2-5; 12 positions match TRBD2. V lost 1 base, J lost 5 bases, and 8 bases stayed unmatched. The CDR3 is 17 amino acids. Germline-derived CDR1 and CDR2 are SGHVS and FNYEAQ. The chain's CDR3 is CASSLEASGRVGETQYF. CDR3 DNA sequence: TGTGCCAGCAGCTTAGAAGCTAGCGGGAGGGTGGGTGAGACCCAGTACTTC.

Note on this clonotype: This could be a read error, since a much larger clone is one nucleotide away. The V and J genes are TRBV5-6 and TRBJ1-1, with D unresolved. CDR1 SGHDT and CDR2 YYEEEE come from the germline V gene. This CDR3 is 14 amino acids long. As DNA, the CDR3 is TGTGCCAGCAGCTATCGGGGTGTAGACACTAAAGCTTTCTTT. It encodes CASSYRGVDTKAFF.

The rearrangement links TRBV12-3 or TRBV12-4 to TRBJ2-1; possibly TRBD2 for D (6 bases). The CDR3 length is 14 residues. The V and J ends lost 5 bases and 8 bases respectively, with 16 bases between them. The CDR3 nucleotides are TGTGCCAGCAGTACAGTGGAGGGAGAGGATGAGCAGTTCTTC. Its protein is CASSTVEGEDEQFF.